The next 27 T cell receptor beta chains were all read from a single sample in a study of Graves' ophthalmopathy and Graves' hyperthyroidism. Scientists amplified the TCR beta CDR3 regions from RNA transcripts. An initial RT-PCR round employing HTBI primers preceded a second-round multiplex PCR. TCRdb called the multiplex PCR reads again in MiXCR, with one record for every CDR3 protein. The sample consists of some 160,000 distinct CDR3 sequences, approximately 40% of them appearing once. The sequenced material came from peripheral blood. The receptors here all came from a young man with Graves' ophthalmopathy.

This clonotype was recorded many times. CDR3 protein: CASSLPQISNYGYTF. DNA of the CDR3: TGTGCCAGCAGTTTGCCCCAGATATCTAACTATGGCTACACCTTC. J is TRBJ1-2 and V is TRBV28; D is uncertain. This CDR3 is 15 amino acids long. Germline values: CDR1 MDHEN, CDR2 SYDVKM. V lost 3 bases and J 0 bases, leaving 11 bases between the germline ends.

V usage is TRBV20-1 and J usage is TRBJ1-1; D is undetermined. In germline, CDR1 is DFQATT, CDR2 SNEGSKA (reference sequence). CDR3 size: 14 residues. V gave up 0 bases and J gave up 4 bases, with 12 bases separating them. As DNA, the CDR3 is TGCAGTGCTAGAGATCCGCGGGGAACCACTGAAGCTTTCTTT. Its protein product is CSARDPRGTTEAFF.

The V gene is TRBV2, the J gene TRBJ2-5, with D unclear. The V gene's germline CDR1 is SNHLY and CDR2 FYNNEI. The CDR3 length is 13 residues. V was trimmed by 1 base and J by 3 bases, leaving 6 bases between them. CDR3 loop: CASSEGSEETQYF. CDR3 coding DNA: TGTGCCAGCAGTGAAGGCTCAGAAGAGACCCAGTACTTC.

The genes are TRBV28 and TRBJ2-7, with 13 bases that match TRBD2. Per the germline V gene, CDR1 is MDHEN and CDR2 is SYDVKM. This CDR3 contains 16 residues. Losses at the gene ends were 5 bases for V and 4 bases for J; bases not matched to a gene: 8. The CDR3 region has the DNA TGTGCCAGCAGTCTCCCCCTGACTAGCGGGAGGTACGAGCAGTACTTC. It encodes CASSLPLTSGRYEQYF.

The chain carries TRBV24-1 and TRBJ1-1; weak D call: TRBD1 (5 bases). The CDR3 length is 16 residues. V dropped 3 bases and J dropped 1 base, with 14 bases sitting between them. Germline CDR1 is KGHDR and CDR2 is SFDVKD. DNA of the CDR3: TGTGCCACCAGTGATCCCCGGGACGGGGAGAACACTGAAGCTTTCTTT. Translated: CATSDPRDGENTEAFF.

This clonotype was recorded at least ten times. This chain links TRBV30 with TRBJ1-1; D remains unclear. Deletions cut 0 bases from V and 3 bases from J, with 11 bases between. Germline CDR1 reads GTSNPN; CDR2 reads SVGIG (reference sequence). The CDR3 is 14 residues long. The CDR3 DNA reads TGTGCCTGGAGTGTACATGGGGTACACACTGAAGCTTTCTTT. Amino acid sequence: CAWSVHGVHTEAFF. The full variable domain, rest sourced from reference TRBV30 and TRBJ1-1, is SQTIHQWPATLVQPVGSPLSLECTVEGTSNPNLYWYRQAAGRGLQLLFYSVGIGQISSEVPQNLSASRPQDRQFILSSKKLLLSDSGFYLCAWSVHGVHTEAFFGQGTRLTVV.

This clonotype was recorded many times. This CDR3 is CASSSVKRTAKTGDYEQYF. Here the CDR3 DNA reads TGTGCCAGCAGTTCCGTAAAAAGGACAGCCAAAACTGGCGACTACGAGCAGTACTTC. The rearrangement uses TRBV28 and TRBJ2-7; the D gene is possibly TRBD1 (6 bases). The CDR3 runs 19 residues. CDR1 and CDR2 from the germline V gene are MDHEN and SYDVKM. Deletions cut 4 bases from V and 3 bases from J, with 28 bases between.

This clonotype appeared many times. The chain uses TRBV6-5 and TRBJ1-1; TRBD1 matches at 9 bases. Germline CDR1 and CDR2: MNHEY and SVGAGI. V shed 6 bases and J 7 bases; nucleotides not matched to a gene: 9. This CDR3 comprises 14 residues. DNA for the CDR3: TGTGCCAGCAGAATCCGGACAGGGGCGAGTGAAGCTTTCTTT. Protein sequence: CASRIRTGASEAFF.

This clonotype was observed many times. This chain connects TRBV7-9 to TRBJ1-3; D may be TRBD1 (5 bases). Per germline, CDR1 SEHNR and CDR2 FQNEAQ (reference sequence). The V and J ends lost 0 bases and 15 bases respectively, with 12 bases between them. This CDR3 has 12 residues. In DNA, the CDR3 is TGTGCCAGCAGCTTAGCCTCCGGGCAGGGATATTTT. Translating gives CASSLASGQGYF.

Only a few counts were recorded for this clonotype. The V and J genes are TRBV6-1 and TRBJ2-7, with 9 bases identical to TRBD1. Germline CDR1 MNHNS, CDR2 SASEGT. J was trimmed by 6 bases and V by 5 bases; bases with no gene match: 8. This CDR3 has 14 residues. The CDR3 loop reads CASSPTGGLAEQYF. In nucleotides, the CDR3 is TGTGCCAGCAGTCCAACAGGGGGCCTCGCCGAGCAGTACTTC.

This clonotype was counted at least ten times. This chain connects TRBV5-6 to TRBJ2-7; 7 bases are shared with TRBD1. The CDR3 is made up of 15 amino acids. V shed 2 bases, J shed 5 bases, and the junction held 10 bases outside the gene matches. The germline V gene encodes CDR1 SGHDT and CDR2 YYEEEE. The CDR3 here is CASSLPGQQADEQYF. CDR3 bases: TGTGCCAGCAGCTTACCGGGACAGCAAGCCGACGAGCAGTACTTC.

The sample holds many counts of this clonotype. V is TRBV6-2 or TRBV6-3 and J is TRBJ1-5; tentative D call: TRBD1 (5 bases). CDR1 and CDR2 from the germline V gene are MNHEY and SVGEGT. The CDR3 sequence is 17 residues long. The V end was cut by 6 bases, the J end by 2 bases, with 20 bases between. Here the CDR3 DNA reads TGTGCCAGCAGCCCCCTCCCCCAGGGAGGAGGCAATCAGCCCCAGCATTTT. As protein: CASSPLPQGGGNQPQHF.

CDR3 protein: CASSTSGRGLGETQYF. DNA for the CDR3: TGTGCCAGTAGTACCAGCGGGAGAGGGCTAGGGGAGACCCAGTACTTC. The V and J genes are TRBV19 and TRBJ2-5, with 8 bases identical to TRBD2. The CDR3 covers 16 residues. Looked up from germline, CDR1 is LNHDA and CDR2 is SQIVND (reference sequence). V shed 4 bases and J 5 bases; nucleotides not matched to a gene: 12.

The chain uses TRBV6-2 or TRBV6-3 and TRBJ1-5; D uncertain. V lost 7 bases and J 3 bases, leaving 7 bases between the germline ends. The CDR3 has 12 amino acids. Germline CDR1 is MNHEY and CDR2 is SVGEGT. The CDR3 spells CASTDPNQPQHF. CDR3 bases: TGTGCCAGCACTGACCCCAATCAGCCCCAGCATTTT.

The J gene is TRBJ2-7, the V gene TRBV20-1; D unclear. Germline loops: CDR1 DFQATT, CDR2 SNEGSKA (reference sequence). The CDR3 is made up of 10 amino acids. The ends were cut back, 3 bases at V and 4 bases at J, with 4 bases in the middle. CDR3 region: CSASQYEQYF. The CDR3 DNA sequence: TGCAGTGCTAGCCAATACGAGCAGTACTTC.

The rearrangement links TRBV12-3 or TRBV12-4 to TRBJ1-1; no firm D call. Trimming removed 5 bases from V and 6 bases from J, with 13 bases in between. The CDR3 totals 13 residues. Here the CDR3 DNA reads TGTGCCAGCAGTCTGACTAGGCCACCTGAAGCTTTCTTT. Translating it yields CASSLTRPPEAFF.

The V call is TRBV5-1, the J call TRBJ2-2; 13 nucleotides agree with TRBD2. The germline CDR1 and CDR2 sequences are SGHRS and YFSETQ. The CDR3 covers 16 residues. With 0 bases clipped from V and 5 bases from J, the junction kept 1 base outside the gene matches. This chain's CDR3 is CASSLGTSGRTGELFF. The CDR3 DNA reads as TGCGCCAGCAGCTTGGGGACTAGCGGGAGAACCGGGGAGCTGTTTTTT.

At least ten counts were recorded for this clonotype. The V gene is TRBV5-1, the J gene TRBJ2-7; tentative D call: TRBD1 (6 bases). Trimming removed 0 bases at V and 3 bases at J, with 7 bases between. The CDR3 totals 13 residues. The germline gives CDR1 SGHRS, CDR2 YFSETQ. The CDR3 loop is CASSLGQVYEQYF. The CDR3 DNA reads TGCGCCAGCAGCTTGGGACAGGTCTACGAGCAGTACTTC.

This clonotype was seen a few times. The CDR3 here is CASMVGATPEQYF. DNA for the CDR3: TGTGCCAGCATGGTCGGCGCTACACCCGAGCAGTACTTC. This rearrangement joins TRBV6-2 or TRBV6-3 to TRBJ2-7; D is uncertain. CDR1 MNHEY and CDR2 SVGEGT come from the germline V gene. V was pared by 7 bases and J by 6 bases, with 16 bases between. This CDR3 is built from 13 residues.

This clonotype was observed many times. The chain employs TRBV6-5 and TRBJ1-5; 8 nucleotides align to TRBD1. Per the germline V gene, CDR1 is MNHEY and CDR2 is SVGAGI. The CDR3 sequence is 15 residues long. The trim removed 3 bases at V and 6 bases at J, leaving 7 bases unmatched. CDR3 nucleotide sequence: TGTGCCAGCAGTTATTCTCAGGGGGCCCGTCAGCCCCAGCATTTT. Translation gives CASSYSQGARQPQHF.

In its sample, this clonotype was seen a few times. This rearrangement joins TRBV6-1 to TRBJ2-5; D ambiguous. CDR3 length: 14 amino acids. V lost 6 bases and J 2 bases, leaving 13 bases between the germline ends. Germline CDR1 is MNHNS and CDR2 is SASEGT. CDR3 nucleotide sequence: TGTGCCAGCAGGGTGGCACTGACACAAGAGACCCAGTACTTC. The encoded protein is CASRVALTQETQYF.

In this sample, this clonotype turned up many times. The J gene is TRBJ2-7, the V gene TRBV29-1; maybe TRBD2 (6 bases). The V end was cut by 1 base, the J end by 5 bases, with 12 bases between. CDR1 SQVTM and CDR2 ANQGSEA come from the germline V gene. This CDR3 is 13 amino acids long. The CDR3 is CSVEGSGGDEQYF. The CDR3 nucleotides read TGCAGCGTTGAAGGGTCAGGAGGGGACGAGCAGTACTTC.

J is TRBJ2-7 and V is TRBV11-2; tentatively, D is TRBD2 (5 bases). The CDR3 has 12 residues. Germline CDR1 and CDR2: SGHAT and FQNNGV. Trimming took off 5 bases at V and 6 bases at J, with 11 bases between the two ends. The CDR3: CASSAGWGEQYF. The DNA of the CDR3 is TGTGCCAGCAGCGCGGGTTGGGGCGAGCAGTACTTC. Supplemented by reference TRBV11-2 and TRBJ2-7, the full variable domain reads EAGVAQSPRYKIIEKRQSVAFWCNPISGHATLYWYQQILGQGPKLLIQFQNNGVVDDSQLPKDRFSAERLKGVDSTLKIQPAKLEDSAVYLCASSAGWGEQYFGPGTRLTVT.

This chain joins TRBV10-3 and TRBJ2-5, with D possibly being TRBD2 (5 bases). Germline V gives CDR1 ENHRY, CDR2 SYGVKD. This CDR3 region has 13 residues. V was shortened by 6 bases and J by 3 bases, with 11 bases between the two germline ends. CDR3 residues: CAIRPGMKETQYF. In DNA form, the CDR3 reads TGTGCCATCAGGCCCGGGATGAAAGAGACCCAGTACTTC.

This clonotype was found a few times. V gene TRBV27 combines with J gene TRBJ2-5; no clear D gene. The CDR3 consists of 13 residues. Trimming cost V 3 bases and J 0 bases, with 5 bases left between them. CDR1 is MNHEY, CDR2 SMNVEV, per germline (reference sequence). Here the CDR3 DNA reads TGTGCCAGCAGTTTTGCAAACCAAGAGACCCAGTACTTC. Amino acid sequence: CASSFANQETQYF.

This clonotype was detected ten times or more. CDR3 in amino acids: CASSLAGTDSYEQYF. The CDR3, as DNA: TGTGCCAGCAGCTTAGCCGGGACAGATTCCTACGAGCAGTACTTC. The chain is built from TRBV7-2 and TRBJ2-7; 7 bases are a match to TRBD1. V lost 0 bases and J lost 1; bases outside the gene matches: 3. This CDR3 spans 15 amino acids. Germline V gives CDR1 SGHTA, CDR2 FQGNSA.

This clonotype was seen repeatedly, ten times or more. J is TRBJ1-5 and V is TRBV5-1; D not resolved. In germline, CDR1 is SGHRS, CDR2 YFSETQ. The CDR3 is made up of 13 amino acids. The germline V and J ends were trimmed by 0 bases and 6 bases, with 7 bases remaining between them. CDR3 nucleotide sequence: TGCGCCAGCAGCTTGGGGCCCCGTCAGCCCCAGCATTTT. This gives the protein CASSLGPRQPQHF.